This note documents a single T cell receptor (beta chain) sequence. The specificity of this receptor is unknown. No qualities accompany the bases; no much larger clone lies one base away. The record originates from a study of blood T cell repertoires in COVID-19 (dated by TCRdb to 2018 to 2020). General notes on the study: Samples from collaborators originated in the United States, Italy and Spain and spanned both the acute and convalescent phases of COVID-19. The prospective study material was composed of cDNA or gDNA derived from T cells, B-cell-depleted T cells, or PBMCs. Subjects who had been exposed to COVID-19, were actively infected with it, or had recovered from it provided the deeply sampled blood TCRbeta repertoires that made up the dataset. A freely available public database, intended as a resource for researchers studying the immune response to SARS-CoV-2, is where the repertoires were released. Samples came from the ongoing ImmuneRACE study (first 160 participants) plus 1,254 subjects from 6 global collaborators. The sample metadata nearly always contained a de-identified subject ID, COVID-19 status, age in years and sex. Where available, HLA class I and class II types were obtained from metadata supplied by the sample provider rather than from assay-based typing.

The immunoSEQ Assay, a bias-controlled multiplex PCR, was used to amplify TCRbeta CDR3 regions from genomic DNA. For the original study's pipeline: Within the assay, amplification of reference gene primers was used to estimate how many nucleated cells each sample contained. To quantify the absolute abundance of each unique TCRbeta CDR3 rearrangement, sequence reads were collapsed and filtered. For each sample, productive Simpson clonality was calculated as the square root of Simpson's diversity index over productive rearrangements. The clones in this table, taken by TCRdb from immuneACCESS, are in-frame only. Not every clone is retained; where verified, under half of the shortfall comes from an unresolved V gene, and the cause of the rest is unknown. The V and J calls and clone size are taken from that table; D and trimming were inferred from the DNA. The sample table holds some 150,000 clones, of which about four fifths were seen once. Of the sample, approximately 1.6% falls within the top ten clones.

Participants in the prospective study were enrolled through a virtual design, were aged roughly 18 to 90 years, and lived in roughly 24 United States geographic areas. In the prospective study, cohorts were assigned on the basis of participant-reported clinical history obtained from a screening survey and a study questionnaire. Exposed participants had been in contact with someone with a PCR-confirmed or clinician-diagnosed COVID-19 case within 2 weeks of study entry. Each participant in the prospective study had whole blood, serum and a nasopharyngeal or oropharyngeal swab collected by mobile phlebotomists. Additional blood draws and questionnaires over an approximately two-month period could optionally be provided by prospective study participants. Prospective study blood samples were shipped either frozen or at room temperature before DNA extraction. What the study reported, not specific to this receptor: The quantity of clinical and demographic metadata differed by source and by participant and was supplied without curation.

Ends trimmed: V by 3 bases, J by 0 bases; bases unmatched to a gene: 7. Including cysteine and phenylalanine, the CDR3 has 16 amino acids. Only CDR3 DNA remains: 48 bases, in frame from the first base. Per the germline V gene, KGHDR is the CDR1 and SFDVKD is the CDR2. The receptor comes from a woman aged 18-29 years who had been exposed to COVID-19. The material sequenced was PBMCs or T cells enriched from blood (not recorded which). The receptor chain draws on TRBV24-1 and TRBJ2-7, and TRBD1 matches 7 of the central bases. The sequenced DNA: TGTGCCACCAGTGATAGCCGGGACAGTAACTCCTACGAGCAGTACTTC. This translates into CATSDSRDSNSYEQYF.